The 10 T cell receptor beta chains listed next were all sequenced from one sample in a study of T-cell memory formation after mild COVID-19 (dated by TCRdb to about 2021). Library creation used 5' RACE. TCRdb shows the sequencer as Illumina NovaSeq 6000. TCRdb took the public reads, trimmed them with fastp at Q25, ran MiXCR for clone calling and kept in-frame beta chains. A single entry per CDR3 protein holds the most common genes and DNA from its merged rows. In this sample the table shows about 130,000 distinct CDR3 sequences, around 15% of which occur a single time. The ten largest clonotypes hold around 4.8% of the sample. Sequenced material: PBMCs or a T cell subset sorted from them (not recorded which). The receptors shown here come from a man between 18 and 29 years old who had mild COVID-19 (a few samples of this study predate the infection). The sample titles of this study are shuffled in the database, so cell type and time point are left out; the donor was told from shared clones.

The sample holds a few counts of this clonotype. The chain uses TRBV20-1 and TRBJ2-1; D may correspond to TRBD1 or TRBD2 (5 bases each). CDR3 length: 14 amino acids. Per the germline V gene, CDR1 is DFQATT and CDR2 is SNEGSKA (reference sequence). The V and J ends lost 3 bases and 10 bases respectively, with 19 bases between them. The CDR3 region has the DNA TGCAGTGCTAGTGGGTGGACTTGGGGCGCGGAGCAGTTCTTC. Its translation: CSASGWTWGAEQFF.

This clonotype was observed a few times. The J gene is TRBJ2-5, the V gene TRBV20-1; 11 nucleotides align to TRBD2. After removal of 4 bases from V and 1 base from J, the junction contained 5 bases not matched to a gene. CDR1 DFQATT and CDR2 SNEGSKA come from the germline V gene (reference sequence). The CDR3 has 15 amino acids. The CDR3 loop is CSATPTSGGQETQYF. In DNA, the CDR3 is TGCAGTGCTACGCCTACTAGCGGGGGCCAAGAGACCCAGTACTTC.

This clonotype was recorded a few times. This rearrangement joins TRBV12-3 or TRBV12-4 to TRBJ1-5, with 7 bases that match TRBD1. V lost 6 bases, J lost 4 bases, and 9 bases stayed unmatched. The CDR3 runs to 15 residues. CDR3 DNA: TGTGCCAGCAGCTTCGCCGACAGGGCTAATCAGCCCCAGCATTTT. This encodes CASSFADRANQPQHF.

V gene TRBV5-4 combines with J gene TRBJ2-3; D gene uncertain. Germline V lookup: CDR1 SGHNT, CDR2 YYREEE (reference sequence). V lost 0 bases, J lost 2 bases, and 7 bases lay in between. The CDR3 totals 14 residues. This CDR3 reads CASSLDRTTDTQYF. The CDR3, as DNA: TGTGCCAGCAGCTTGGACCGGACCACAGATACGCAGTATTTT.

There are a few counts of this clonotype. This chain connects TRBV20-1 to TRBJ2-7; a weak D match, TRBD2 (5 bases). V was pared by 1 base and J by 0 bases, with 10 bases between. Germline CDR1 reads DFQATT; CDR2 reads SNEGSKA (reference sequence). This CDR3 spans 14 amino acids. The CDR3 DNA reads as TGCAGTGCTAGAGTCCCGGGGTTCTCCTACGAGCAGTACTTC. Its translation: CSARVPGFSYEQYF.

This clonotype was counted only a few times. This chain joins TRBV6-2 or TRBV6-3 and TRBJ2-7; D is ambiguous. This CDR3 region has 13 residues. Trimming stripped 6 bases from V and 4 bases from J, with 13 bases between. From germline, CDR1 is MNHEY and CDR2 SVGEGT. In nucleotides, the CDR3 is TGTGCCAGCAGCGCCAATCACGGATACGAGCAGTACTTC. This encodes CASSANHGYEQYF.

The chain joins TRBV6-2 or TRBV6-3 to TRBJ2-5; 8 bases fit TRBD2. V was clipped by 0 bases and J by 4 bases; unmatched bases: 10. The germline gives CDR1 MNHEY, CDR2 SVGEGT. The CDR3 has 17 amino acids. The CDR3, as DNA: TGTGCCAGCAGTTACTCGTCATCCGGGACTAGGGGAGAGACCCAGTACTTC. Its translation is CASSYSSSGTRGETQYF.

The chain has TRBV18 and TRBJ2-7, with TRBD2 matching 15 bases. V lost 4 bases, J lost 2 bases, and 0 bases stayed unmatched. There are 15 residues in the CDR3. Germline CDR1 and CDR2: KGHSH and LQKENI. CDR3 DNA: TGTGCCAGCTCACGGACTAGCGGGGGGGCCTACGAGCAGTACGTC. It is translated as CASSRTSGGAYEQYV.

The V and J genes are TRBV29-1 and TRBJ2-3; 10 bases match TRBD1. The junction had 8 bases not matched to a gene; V was cut back by 7 bases and J by 4 bases. Germline V gene lookup returns CDR1 SQVTM and CDR2 ANQGSEA. This CDR3 comprises 14 residues. The CDR3 sequence is CSAGTGVIADTQYF. CDR3 in DNA: TGCAGCGCGGGGACAGGGGTTATTGCAGATACGCAGTATTTT.

In its sample, this clonotype was seen a few times. This chain links TRBV25-1 with TRBJ1-2; 8 bases align to TRBD1. The CDR3 is 14 amino acids. Looked up from germline, CDR1 is MGHDK and CDR2 is SYGVNS. The trim removed 5 bases at V and 0 bases at J, leaving 2 bases unmatched. The CDR3 loop is CASSTGGSNYGYTF. The CDR3 region has the DNA TGTGCCAGCAGTACAGGGGGATCTAACTATGGCTACACCTTC.